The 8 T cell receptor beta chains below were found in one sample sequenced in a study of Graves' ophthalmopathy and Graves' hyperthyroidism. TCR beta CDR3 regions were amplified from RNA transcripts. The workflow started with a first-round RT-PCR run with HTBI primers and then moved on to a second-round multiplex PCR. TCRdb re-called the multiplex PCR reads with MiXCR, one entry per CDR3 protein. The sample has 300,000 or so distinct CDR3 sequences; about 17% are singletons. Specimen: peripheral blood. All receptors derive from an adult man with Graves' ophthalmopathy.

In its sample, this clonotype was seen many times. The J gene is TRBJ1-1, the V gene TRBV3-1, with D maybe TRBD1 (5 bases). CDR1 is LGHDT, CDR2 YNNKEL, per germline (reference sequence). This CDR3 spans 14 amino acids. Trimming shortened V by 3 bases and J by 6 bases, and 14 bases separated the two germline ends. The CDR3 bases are TGTGCCAGCAGCCACCCAACAGGTGTCGCTGAAGCTTTCTTT. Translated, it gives CASSHPTGVAEAFF.

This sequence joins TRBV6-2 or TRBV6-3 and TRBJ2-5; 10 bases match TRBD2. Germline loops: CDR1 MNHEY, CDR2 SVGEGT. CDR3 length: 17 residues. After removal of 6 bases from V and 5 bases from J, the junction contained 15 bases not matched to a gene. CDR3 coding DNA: TGTGCCAGCAGCAGCTCTCTAGAACTAGCGGGAAAGGAGACCCAGTACTTC. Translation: CASSSSLELAGKETQYF.

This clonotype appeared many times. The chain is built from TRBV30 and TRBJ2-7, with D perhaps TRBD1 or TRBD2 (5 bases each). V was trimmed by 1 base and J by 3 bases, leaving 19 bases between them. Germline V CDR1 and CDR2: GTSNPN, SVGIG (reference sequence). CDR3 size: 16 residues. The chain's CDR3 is CAWSAPITRGSYEQYF. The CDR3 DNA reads TGTGCCTGGAGTGCCCCGATCACGAGGGGCAGCTACGAGCAGTACTTC.

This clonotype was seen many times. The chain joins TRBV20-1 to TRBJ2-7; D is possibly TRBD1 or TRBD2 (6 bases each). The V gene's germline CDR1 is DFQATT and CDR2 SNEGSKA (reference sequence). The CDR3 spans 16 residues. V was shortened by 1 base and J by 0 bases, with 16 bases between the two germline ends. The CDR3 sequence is CSARGAWGANSYEQYF. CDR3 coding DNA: TGCAGTGCTAGAGGGGCTTGGGGGGCTAACTCCTACGAGCAGTACTTC.

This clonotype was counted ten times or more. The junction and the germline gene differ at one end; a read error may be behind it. The CDR3 reads CASSEGAYTEALF. The CDR3 DNA reads as TGTGCCAGCAGTGAAGGGGCATACACTGAAGCTCTCTTT. The J gene is TRBJ1-1, the V gene TRBV2; D not certain. CDR1 is SNHLY and CDR2 is FYNNEI in the germline V gene. The CDR3 runs 13 residues.

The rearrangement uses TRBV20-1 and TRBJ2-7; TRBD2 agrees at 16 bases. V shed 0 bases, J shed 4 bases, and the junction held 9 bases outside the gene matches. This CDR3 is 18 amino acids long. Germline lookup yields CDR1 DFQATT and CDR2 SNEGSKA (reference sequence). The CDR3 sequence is CSAREAGTSGRGPYEQYF. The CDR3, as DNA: TGCAGTGCTAGAGAGGCCGGGACTAGCGGGAGGGGACCGTACGAGCAGTACTTC.

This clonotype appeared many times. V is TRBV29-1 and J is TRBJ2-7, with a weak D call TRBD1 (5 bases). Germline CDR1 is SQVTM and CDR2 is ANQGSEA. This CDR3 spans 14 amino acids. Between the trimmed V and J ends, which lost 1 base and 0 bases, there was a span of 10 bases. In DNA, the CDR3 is TGCAGCGTTGAAGTCAGGGCCAGCTCCTACGAGCAGTACTTC. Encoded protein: CSVEVRASSYEQYF.

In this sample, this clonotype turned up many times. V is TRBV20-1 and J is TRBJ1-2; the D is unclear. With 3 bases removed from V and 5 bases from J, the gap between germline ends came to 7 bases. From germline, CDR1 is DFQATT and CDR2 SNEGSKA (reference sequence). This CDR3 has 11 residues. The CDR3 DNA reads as TGCAGTGCTAGTCCGGGATATGGCTACACCTTC. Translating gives CSASPGYGYTF.